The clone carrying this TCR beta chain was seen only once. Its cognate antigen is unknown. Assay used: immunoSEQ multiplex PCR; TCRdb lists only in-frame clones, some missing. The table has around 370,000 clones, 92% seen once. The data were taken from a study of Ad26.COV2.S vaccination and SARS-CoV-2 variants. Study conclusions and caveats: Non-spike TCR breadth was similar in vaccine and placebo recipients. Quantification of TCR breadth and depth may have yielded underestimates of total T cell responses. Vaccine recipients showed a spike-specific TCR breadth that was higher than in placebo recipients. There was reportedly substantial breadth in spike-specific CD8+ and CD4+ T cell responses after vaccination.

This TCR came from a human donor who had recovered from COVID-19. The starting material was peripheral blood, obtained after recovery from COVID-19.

This CDR3 is CSVESGTGNIQYF. CDR3 coding DNA: TGCAGCGTTGAATCTGGTACGGGGAACATTCAGTACTTC. V gene TRBV29-1 combines with J gene TRBJ2-4; possibly TRBD2 for D (5 bases). Germline V CDR1 and CDR2: SQVTM, ANQGSEA. V gave up 2 bases and J gave up 7 bases, with 12 bases separating them. The CDR3 has 13 amino acids.